One and the same sample provided the 31 T cell receptor beta chains below, sequenced in a study of post-analysis software for immune sequencing data. Unique molecular identifiers tagged the TCR beta cDNA libraries. TCRdb re-derived calls from the PCR reads in MiXCR, one entry per CDR3 protein. Counted here are 650,000 to 850,000 distinct CDR3 sequences, about 57% occurring once; the ten biggest clones make up under 6%. The study's findings and limits: Controls had lower frequencies than patients of about 5 TRBV segments, which included TRBV5-6, TRBV5-1 and TRBV20-1.

These TCRs' antigens remain unknown. Sequencing was done on a sample of blood. All receptors come from a girl between 10 and 17 years old with multiple sclerosis.

The chain has TRBV20-1 and TRBJ1-5; D not certain. V was shortened by 5 bases and J by 0 bases, with 14 bases between the two germline ends. The CDR3 is 15 amino acids. Germline loops: CDR1 DFQATT, CDR2 SNEGSKA (reference sequence). CDR3 DNA: TGCAGTGCTCGGATGGAAAATTATAGCAATCAGCCCCAGCATTTT. Protein sequence: CSARMENYSNQPQHF.

The chain links TRBV12-3 or TRBV12-4 to TRBJ2-6; 12 bases match TRBD1. The CDR3 sequence is 19 residues long. V lost 5 bases and J lost 3; bases outside the gene matches: 11. The CDR3 bases are TGTGCCAGCAGTCCCCTCCCGGGACAGGGGGCTGGTGGGGCCAACGTCCTGACTTTC. This encodes CASSPLPGQGAGGANVLTF.

Here the CDR3 reads CASSYTPRSTSTDTQYF. The CDR3 region has the DNA TGTGCCAGCAGTTACACCCCACGGTCAACTAGCACAGATACGCAGTATTTT. The J gene is TRBJ2-3, the V gene TRBV6-5; D is uncertain. The V and J ends lost 2 bases and 0 bases respectively, with 15 bases between them. CDR1 and CDR2 from the germline V gene are MNHEY and SVGAGI. This CDR3 is built from 17 residues.

The rearrangement joins TRBV20-1 to TRBJ2-5; a possible D gene is TRBD1 (6 bases). The J call may be mistaken, given a closer DNA end match to TRBJ2-7. This CDR3 spans 12 amino acids. CDR1 and CDR2 (germline): DFQATT, SNEGSKA (reference sequence). The CDR3 region has the DNA TGCAGTGCTCAACGGACAGACTACGAGCAGTACTTC. Protein product: CSAQRTDYEQYF.

The table lists this clonotype with a few counts. This chain joins TRBV12-5 and TRBJ1-4, with D possibly matching TRBD1 (6 bases). From germline, CDR1 is LGHNT and CDR2 FRNRAP. Trimming removed 3 bases from V and 0 bases from J, with 14 bases in between. This CDR3 has 17 amino acids. In nucleotides, the CDR3 is TGTGCTAGTGGTTTCTCCGGGACACTTGCAACTAATGAAAAACTGTTTTTT. Amino acids: CASGFSGTLATNEKLFF.

This clonotype was seen only a few times. This chain uses TRBV12-5 with TRBJ2-7; the match to TRBD1 covers 9 bases. This CDR3 has 17 amino acids. Germline V gene data show CDR1 as LGHNT and CDR2 as FRNRAP. V was pared by 0 bases and J by 1 base, with 7 bases of the junction left unmatched. CDR3 sequence: CASGLVSGTGTSYEQYF. For the CDR3, the DNA is TGTGCTAGTGGTTTGGTATCCGGGACAGGGACGTCCTACGAGCAGTACTTC.

The chain combines TRBV20-1 with TRBJ2-7; TRBD2 agrees at 13 bases. The CDR3 length is 20 residues. V shed 0 bases and J 1 base; nucleotides not matched to a gene: 15. Germline-derived CDR1 and CDR2 are DFQATT and SNEGSKA (reference sequence). The CDR3 region is CSARDAGSRGLAGSSYEQYF. CDR3 nucleotides: TGCAGTGCTAGAGATGCGGGCTCCCGGGGACTAGCGGGGTCATCCTACGAGCAGTACTTC.

To note about this clonotype: A junction boundary mismatches the germline segment, possibly from a read error. This chain links TRBV29-1 with TRBJ2-3; 9 positions match TRBD1. There are 14 residues in the CDR3. Germline-derived CDR1 and CDR2 are SQVTM and ANQGSEA. The CDR3 DNA is TGCAGCGCCGGGACAGGGAACGTCGCAGATACGCTGTATTTT. Residues: CSAGTGNVADTLYF.

The rearrangement joins TRBV5-1 to TRBJ2-7; 7 nucleotides align to TRBD2. Trimming took 4 bases from V and 3 from J; bases not matched to a gene: 10. CDR3 length equals 15 residues. The germline CDR1 and CDR2 sequences are SGHRS and YFSETQ. The CDR3 DNA sequence: TGCGCCAGCAGCCCCCAGGGAGGGACCTTCTACGAGCAGTACTTC. Translated: CASSPQGGTFYEQYF.

The gene calls are TRBV3-1 and TRBJ2-7, with D possibly matching TRBD2 (6 bases). Trimming left V 5 bases short and J 5 bases short, with 10 bases between. This CDR3 has 12 amino acids. The germline gives CDR1 LGHDT, CDR2 YNNKEL (reference sequence). Written as DNA, the CDR3 is TGTGCCAGCAGCGCGACTAGAAACGAGCAGTACTTC. Translating gives CASSATRNEQYF.

V is TRBV29-1 and J is TRBJ2-7; D is unclear. The germline V and J ends were trimmed by 1 base and 0 bases, with 10 bases remaining between them. Germline CDR1 and CDR2: SQVTM and ANQGSEA. The CDR3 runs to 14 residues. The CDR3 spells CSVEGLRSSYEQYF. CDR3 DNA sequence: TGCAGCGTTGAAGGGCTGCGGAGCTCCTACGAGCAGTACTTC.

The V gene is TRBV4-1, the J gene TRBJ1-5; 10 bases are shared with TRBD1. The CDR3 is 15 residues long. V shed 5 bases, J shed 4 bases, and the junction held 5 bases outside the gene matches. Germline V gives CDR1 MGHRA, CDR2 YSYEKL. The CDR3: CASSTPGQGNQPQHF. CDR3 coding DNA: TGCGCCAGCAGCACCCCGGGACAGGGGAATCAGCCCCAGCATTTT.

This clonotype was seen only a few times. The V gene is TRBV20-1, the J gene TRBJ2-7; 10 nucleotides align to TRBD2. The CDR3 is 12 amino acids. V shed 6 bases and J 5 bases; nucleotides not matched to a gene: 4. CDR1 is DFQATT and CDR2 is SNEGSKA in the germline V gene (reference sequence). DNA for the CDR3: TGCAGTGCCACGCTAGCGGGGGACGAGCAGTACTTC. Amino acids: CSATLAGDEQYF.

The J gene is TRBJ2-7, the V gene TRBV20-1, with D perhaps being TRBD1 or TRBD2 (5 bases each). V lost 5 bases, J lost 5 bases, and 13 bases lay in between. Germline CDR1 reads DFQATT; CDR2 reads SNEGSKA (reference sequence). The CDR3 has 12 amino acids. The CDR3 DNA is TGCAGTGCTGGGGACCCTATCGACGAGCAGTACTTC. Protein sequence: CSAGDPIDEQYF.

This clonotype showed up just once. V usage is TRBV7-8 and J usage is TRBJ1-5; no firm D call. The CDR3 loop spans 17 amino acids. CDR1 is SGHVS and CDR2 is FQNEAQ in the germline V gene. Trimming left V 5 bases short and J 1 base short, with 18 bases between. The chain's CDR3 is CASSPGTAGRSNQPQHF. In nucleotides, the CDR3 is TGTGCCAGCAGCCCCGGTACTGCGGGCAGAAGCAATCAGCCCCAGCATTTT.

J is TRBJ2-5 and V is TRBV5-1; D is perhaps TRBD1 (5 bases). Germline V lookup: CDR1 SGHRS, CDR2 YFSETQ. The CDR3 totals 15 residues. Trimming cost V 6 bases and J 5 bases, with 20 bases left between them. DNA for the CDR3: TGCGCCAGCAAAGACCTAGGGGCGGCAGGGGAGACCCAGTACTTC. Protein product: CASKDLGAAGETQYF. The variable domain in full, with the rest retrieved from reference TRBV5-1 and TRBJ2-5, is KAGVTQTPRYLIKTRGQQVTLSCSPISGHRSVSWYQQTPGQGLQFLFEYFSETQRNKGNFPGRFSGRQFSNSRSEMNVSTLELGDSALYLCASKDLGAAGETQYFGPGTRLLVL.

V and J are TRBV12-3 or TRBV12-4 and TRBJ2-1; possible D gene TRBD1, 5 bases. The CDR3 has 15 residues. V lost 5 bases and J lost 5, with 16 bases in between. CDR3 nucleotides: TGTGCCAGCAGTAAGGGTGGGGCTCTAGACAATGAGCAGTTCTTC. This encodes CASSKGGALDNEQFF.

The V gene is TRBV6-1, the J gene TRBJ2-6, with D hard to call. The CDR3 length is 11 residues. V shed 8 bases and J shed 4 bases, with 3 bases lying between them. Germline V gene data show CDR1 as MNHNS and CDR2 as SASEGT. The chain's CDR3 is CASGGANVLTF. Written as DNA, the CDR3 is TGTGCCAGCGGCGGGGCCAACGTCCTGACTTTC.

This rearrangement joins TRBV29-1 to TRBJ2-4, with 8 bases identical to TRBD1. The CDR3 contains 15 residues. Trimming removed 6 bases from V and 0 bases from J; junction bases left unmatched: 7. Germline CDR1 and CDR2: SQVTM and ANQGSEA. The CDR3 loop is CSVLDRAPAKNIQYF. The CDR3 DNA reads TGCAGCGTCCTGGACAGGGCCCCAGCCAAAAACATTCAGTACTTC.

The chain links TRBV6-5 to TRBJ2-7, with D maybe TRBD2 (5 bases). Germline V gene data show CDR1 as MNHEY and CDR2 as SVGAGI. V lost 4 bases and J lost 0, with 19 bases in between. This CDR3 is built from 17 residues. The CDR3: CASSSHLSGPSSYEQYF. CDR3 in DNA: TGTGCCAGCAGTTCTCACCTGAGCGGCCCCAGCTCCTACGAGCAGTACTTC.

This clonotype showed up just a few times. The chain couples TRBV29-1 to TRBJ2-7; D ambiguous. Trimming removed 4 bases from V and 4 bases from J, with 11 bases in between. Looked up from germline, CDR1 is SQVTM and CDR2 is ANQGSEA. This CDR3 contains 12 residues. Written as DNA, the CDR3 is TGCAGCGTTGTCAACATCTTTTACGAGCAGTACTTC. Its translation is CSVVNIFYEQYF.

The V gene is TRBV4-1, the J gene TRBJ2-1, with 13 bases identical to TRBD2. Per the germline V gene, CDR1 is MGHRA and CDR2 is YSYEKL. The CDR3 sequence is 15 residues long. Trimming cost V 4 bases and J 4 bases; bases outside gene matches: 1. Here the CDR3 DNA reads TGCGCCAGCAGCCGGACTAGCGGGGGATACAATGAGCAGTTCTTC. This codes for CASSRTSGGYNEQFF.

V gene TRBV12-3 or TRBV12-4 combines with J gene TRBJ1-5; D remains ambiguous. This CDR3 contains 14 residues. The V gene lost 2 bases and the J gene lost 1 base, with 6 bases spanning the gap. CDR3 in DNA: TGTGCCAGCAGTTTATTGGACAGCAATCAGCCCCAGCATTTT. It encodes CASSLLDSNQPQHF.

This clonotype was recorded a few times. V usage is TRBV20-1 and J usage is TRBJ2-5; tentative D call: TRBD1 (5 bases). V was cut by 6 bases and J by 5 bases, with 16 bases left in between. The CDR3 covers 13 residues. Germline values: CDR1 DFQATT, CDR2 SNEGSKA (reference sequence). Written as DNA, the CDR3 is TGCAGTGCCTTAGCTGATGGGGCGGAGACCCAGTACTTC. Its translation is CSALADGAETQYF.

The chain couples TRBV3-1 to TRBJ2-5; no clear D gene. Germline CDR1 reads LGHDT; CDR2 reads YNNKEL (reference sequence). The V and J ends lost 0 bases and 13 bases respectively, with 24 bases between them. The CDR3 extends over 16 amino acids. The CDR3: CASSQEGRKVPNERYF. CDR3 nucleotide sequence: TGTGCCAGCAGCCAAGAAGGTCGGAAGGTCCCCAATGAGCGGTACTTC.

The chain combines TRBV5-1 with TRBJ2-7; TRBD1 matches 7 bases. The ends lost 4 bases at V and 4 bases at J; junction bases unmatched: 8. This CDR3 has 14 residues. Germline V gives CDR1 SGHRS, CDR2 YFSETQ. The CDR3: CASSDPGQPYEQYF. The CDR3 region has the DNA TGCGCCAGCAGCGACCCGGGACAGCCTTACGAGCAGTACTTC.

The rearrangement links TRBV20-1 to TRBJ2-7, with TRBD2 matching over 9 bases. The DNA end lines up better with TRBJ2-4; the J call may be wrong. The CDR3 sequence is 15 residues long. Germline V gene data show CDR1 as DFQATT and CDR2 as SNEGSKA (reference sequence). The CDR3 DNA follows: TGCAGTGCAGCAGCGGGAGGCCTTCCTAAAAACATTCAGTACTTC. Protein product: CSAAAGGLPKNIQYF.

This clonotype occurred many times. A junction boundary mismatches the germline segment, possibly from a read error. V and J are TRBV5-1 and TRBJ2-7; the match to TRBD1 covers 11 bases. The length of the CDR3 is 14 residues. From germline, CDR1 is SGHRS and CDR2 YFSETQ. In DNA, the CDR3 is TGTGCCAGCAGCTTGGACAGGGGGCCCTACGAGCAGTACTTC. Translating it yields CASSLDRGPYEQYF.

CDR3 region: CASSLSPTGSTEQYF. The CDR3 nucleotides are TGTGCCAGCAGCTTATCTCCGACAGGTTCTACGGAGCAGTACTTC. V usage is TRBV7-2 and J usage is TRBJ2-5, with D tentatively TRBD1 (6 bases). The CDR3 covers 15 residues. Germline lookup yields CDR1 SGHTA and CDR2 FQGNSA. Trimming removed 2 bases from V and 11 bases from J, with 21 bases in between.

This clonotype was found a few times. The rearrangement links TRBV9 to TRBJ2-7; TRBD1 is a possible D gene (7 bases). In germline, CDR1 is SGDLS, CDR2 YYNGEE. The ends were cut back, 4 bases at V and 0 bases at J, with 14 bases in the middle. The CDR3 contains 15 residues. DNA for the CDR3: TGTGCCAGCAGCACAGGGGACTCAAGCTCCTACGAGCAGTACTTC. This gives the protein CASSTGDSSSYEQYF.

Here the CDR3 DNA reads TGTGCCAGCAGTTTTGTAGGGGGCGGGGGCGAATACGAGCAGTACTTC. Protein product: CASSFVGGGGEYEQYF. This chain uses TRBV12-3 or TRBV12-4 with TRBJ2-7; tentatively, D is TRBD1 or TRBD2 (7 bases each). Trimming stripped 3 bases from V and 4 bases from J, with 19 bases between. The CDR3 consists of 16 residues.